This T cell receptor (beta chain) comes out of a study of blood T cell repertoires in COVID-19. About the research overall: Acute and convalescent COVID-19 samples came from the United States, Italy and Spain. The analysed material was cDNA or gDNA that came from T cells, B-cell-depleted T cells, or PBMCs.

The V end lost 3 bases, the J end lost 5 bases, and 7 bases lay between the germline ends. This CDR3 contains 12 residues. In germline, CDR1 is MDHEN, CDR2 SYDVKM. Patients from Seattle were sampled longitudinally, starting during active infection. As originally analysed: Researchers report that nucleated cell counts were estimated from reference gene primer amplification. Sequencing was performed with immunoSEQ multiplex PCR; in TCRdb, only in-frame clones are kept and a portion is missing. That table supplies the V and J calls and clone size; D and trimming were determined from the DNA. The data hold around 63,000 clones, with around 82% observed a single time.

This clonotype was obtained from a man in his 60s with COVID-19, enrolled during active disease. The chain recombines TRBV28 with TRBJ1-2; a possible D gene is TRBD1 (5 bases). The sample comprised peripheral blood. The CDR3 nucleotides are TGTGCCAGCAGTTTGCCAGGGTATGGCTACACCTTC. Translation gives CASSLPGYGYTF.